The next 17 T cell receptor beta chains were all read from a single sample in a study of prognosis after radiotherapy for stage I lung cancer. Two-round multiplex PCR amplified TCR beta CDR3 from genomic DNA. The first round of PCR was done with primers that matched each TRBV and TRBJ gene. TCRdb recomputed calls from the multiplex PCR reads with MiXCR, one row per CDR3 protein. The top ten hold roughly 30% of the sample, which has around 18,000 distinct CDR3 sequences, over 25% seen once. The input for sequencing was PBMCs, taken before or after stereotactic body radiation therapy (not recorded which). These receptors were taken from a donor of 50 years or more with non-small cell lung cancer.

J is TRBJ2-2 and V is TRBV6-8; tentative D call: TRBD1 (6 bases). The V and J ends lost 6 bases and 10 bases respectively, with 15 bases between them. The germline V gene has CDR1 MNHGY and CDR2 SAAAGT. This CDR3 is 13 amino acids long. The CDR3 nucleotides read TGTGCCAGCAGCGGCTTGGGGGCCGTGGAGCTGTTTTTT. Protein sequence: CASSGLGAVELFF.

For this clonotype: A far larger clone is only one base removed, so a read error is likely. The rearrangement links TRBV6-4 to TRBJ1-5; D not certain. Trimming pared 9 bases from V and 2 bases from J, leaving 11 bases between. Germline values: CDR1 MRHNA, CDR2 SNTAGT. The CDR3 is 13 residues long. The CDR3 here is CARTRGGNQPQHF. In nucleotides, the CDR3 is TGTGCCAGAACACGGGGTGGCAATCAGCCCCAGCATTTT.

This clonotype has ten or more counts. The genes are TRBV30 and TRBJ2-7; the match to TRBD2 covers 8 bases. The CDR3 extends over 13 amino acids. The germline gives CDR1 GTSNPN, CDR2 SVGIG (reference sequence). V lost 2 bases and J lost 6; bases outside the gene matches: 6. The CDR3 sequence: CAWSSAGGGEQYF. The CDR3 region has the DNA TGTGCCTGGAGTTCTGCGGGAGGCGGCGAGCAGTACTTC.

This clonotype was seen only once. The CDR3 region is CSARDGGLAGYTDTQYF. CDR3 DNA: TGCAGTGCTAGGGACGGGGGACTAGCGGGATACACAGATACGCAGTATTTT. This chain links TRBV20-1 with TRBJ2-3; 13 nucleotides match TRBD2. The V gene's germline CDR1 is DFQATT and CDR2 SNEGSKA (reference sequence). The CDR3 totals 17 residues. The V and J ends lost 3 bases and 2 bases, in that order; junction bases with no gene match: 8.

A word on this clonotype: One end of the junction fails to match germline, which may point to a read error. J is TRBJ1-5 and V is TRBV19; 9 bases align to TRBD1. The V gene's germline CDR1 is LNHDA and CDR2 SQIVND (reference sequence). There are 15 residues in the CDR3. The CDR3 DNA sequence: TGCGCCAGTAGGGGGGGGACAGGGCGGAATCAGCCCCAGCATTTT. Its protein is CASRGGTGRNQPQHF. Complete variable domain (other parts from reference TRBV19 and TRBJ1-5): DGGITQSPKYLFRKEGQNVTLSCEQNLNHDAMYWYRQDPGQGLRLIYYSQIVNDFQKGDIAEGYSVSREKKESFPLTVTSAQKNPTAFYLCASRGGTGRNQPQHFGDGTRLSIL.

This clonotype was seen at least ten times. At one end the junction does not follow the germline gene, possibly because of a read error. V and J are TRBV3-1 and TRBJ2-3; 14 bases map to TRBD2. From germline, CDR1 is LGHDT and CDR2 YNNKEL (reference sequence). CDR3 length equals 18 residues. CDR3: CASSQGGTSGRSIDTQYF. The DNA for the CDR3 is TGTGCCAGCAGCCAAGGCGGGACTAGCGGGAGAAGCATAGATACGCAGTATTTT.

To note about this clonotype: Since no conserved phenylalanine or tryptophan closes the CDR3, a read error is the likely cause. J is TRBJ2-7 and V is TRBV6-1; a weak D match, TRBD1 (8 bases). Germline V gene lookup returns CDR1 MNHNS and CDR2 SASEGT. V was cut by 1 base and J by 4 bases, with 20 bases left in between. The length of the CDR3 is 17 residues. CDR3 nucleotide sequence: TGTGCCAGCAGTGAAGGGGACTACAGGGGGGGATGGTACGAGCAGTACTTA. It codes for CASSEGDYRGGWYEQYL.

V gene TRBV5-1 combines with J gene TRBJ2-3; 8 bases agree with TRBD2. The CDR3 has 16 amino acids. Germline V gene sequence: CDR1 SGHRS, CDR2 YFSETQ. This CDR3 reads CESSLTSGSSTDTQYF. The CDR3 coding sequence is TGCGAGAGCAGCCTAACTAGCGGTTCTAGCACAGATACGCAGTATTTT.

The sample holds many counts of this clonotype. This chain connects TRBV6-1 to TRBJ2-7; no reliable D call. Germline V gives CDR1 MNHNS, CDR2 SASEGT. V was trimmed by 6 bases and J by 1 base, leaving 10 bases between them. The CDR3 has 13 amino acids. CDR3 region: CASSNGPSYEQYF. In DNA form, the CDR3 reads TGTGCCAGCAGCAATGGGCCGTCCTACGAGCAGTACTTC.

This clonotype was seen repeatedly, ten times or more. The gene calls are TRBV6-1 and TRBJ2-3; 9 nucleotides align to TRBD2. This CDR3 has 15 amino acids. The V segment lost 6 bases and the J segment 4 bases; nucleotides outside the gene matches: 8. CDR1 is MNHNS, CDR2 SASEGT, per germline. Here the CDR3 DNA reads TGTGCCAGCAGAGTCAGCGGGAGGAGCGCAGATACGCAGTATTTT. This translates into CASRVSGRSADTQYF.

In regard to this clonotype: No conserved phenylalanine or tryptophan is present at the end of the CDR3, so a read error is the likely explanation. The J gene is TRBJ1-6, the V gene TRBV6-1, with unresolved D. This CDR3 has 15 residues. CDR1 and CDR2 from the germline V gene are MNHNS and SASEGT. V lost 3 bases and J 4 bases, leaving 10 bases between the germline ends. The CDR3 sequence: CASSDWSSYNSPLHL. CDR3 DNA sequence: TGTGCCAGCAGTGACTGGAGCTCTTATAATTCACCCCTCCACCTT.

By frequency in the sample, this clonotype is medium-sized. V gene TRBV30 combines with J gene TRBJ2-2; no clear D gene. Germline assignment: CDR1 GTSNPN and CDR2 SVGIG (reference sequence). V shed 5 bases and J shed 3 bases, with 1 base lying between them. The CDR3 spans 10 residues. CDR3 nucleotide sequence: TGTGCCTGGGACACCGGGGAGCTGTTTTTT. Encoded protein: CAWDTGELFF.

At least ten counts were recorded for this clonotype. The genes are TRBV20-1 and TRBJ1-1; 11 positions match TRBD1. Per germline, CDR1 DFQATT and CDR2 SNEGSKA (reference sequence). The V gene end was trimmed by 0 bases and the J gene end by 7 bases; junction bases not matched to a gene: 10. The CDR3 spans 16 residues. The CDR3 loop reads CSARDEGDRGSYEAFF. The CDR3, as DNA: TGCAGTGCTAGAGACGAGGGGGACAGGGGGAGTTATGAAGCTTTCTTT.

There are many counts of this clonotype. The rearrangement uses TRBV7-2 and TRBJ2-5, with D perhaps TRBD1 or TRBD2 (5 bases each). This CDR3 has 14 residues. From germline, CDR1 is SGHTA and CDR2 FQGNSA. V lost 5 bases and J lost 5, with 15 bases in between. CDR3 DNA: TGTGCCAGCAGCCCGGGGCTACCCGGGGAGACCCAGTACTTC. It is translated as CASSPGLPGETQYF. The variable domain in full, with the rest retrieved from reference TRBV7-2 and TRBJ2-5, is GAGVSQSPSNKVTEKGKDVELRCDPISGHTALYWYRQSLGQGLEFLIYFQGNSAPDKSGLPSDRFSAERTGGSVSTLTIQRTQQEDSAVYLCASSPGLPGETQYFGPGTRLLVL.

This clonotype was counted many times. V and J are TRBV6-5 and TRBJ2-3; 10 bases map to TRBD2. Losses at the gene ends were 4 bases for V and 0 bases for J; bases not matched to a gene: 7. The CDR3 loop spans 17 amino acids. The germline V gene has CDR1 MNHEY and CDR2 SVGAGI. The CDR3: CASSSYTTSGSTDTQYF. Written as DNA, the CDR3 is TGTGCCAGCAGTTCCTACACGACTAGCGGGAGCACAGATACGCAGTATTTT.

This clonotype has a count of ten or more. V gene TRBV28 combines with J gene TRBJ2-5; D possibly corresponds to TRBD2 (6 bases). Trimming pared 4 bases from V and 11 bases from J, leaving 14 bases between. The CDR3 sequence is 12 residues long. CDR1 and CDR2 (germline): MDHEN, SYDVKM. The CDR3 here is CASSSRGRSQYF. As DNA, the CDR3 is TGTGCCAGCAGTTCACGGGGGAGATCGCAGTACTTC. The variable domain in full, with the rest retrieved from reference TRBV28 and TRBJ2-5, is DVKVTQSSRYLVKRTGEKVFLECVQDMDHENMFWYRQDPGLGLRLIYFSYDVKMKEKGDIPEGYSVSREKKERFSLILESASTNQTSMYLCASSSRGRSQYFGPGTRLLVL.

This clonotype was seen at least ten times. CDR3 DNA: TGTGCCAGCAGCTCGACGACGGCCCCTGGAAACACCATATATTTT. Encoded protein: CASSSTTAPGNTIYF. The chain employs TRBV9 and TRBJ1-3; D gene unclear. In germline, CDR1 is SGDLS, CDR2 YYNGEE. V was clipped by 4 bases and J by 2 bases, with 13 bases between them. The CDR3 is 15 amino acids.